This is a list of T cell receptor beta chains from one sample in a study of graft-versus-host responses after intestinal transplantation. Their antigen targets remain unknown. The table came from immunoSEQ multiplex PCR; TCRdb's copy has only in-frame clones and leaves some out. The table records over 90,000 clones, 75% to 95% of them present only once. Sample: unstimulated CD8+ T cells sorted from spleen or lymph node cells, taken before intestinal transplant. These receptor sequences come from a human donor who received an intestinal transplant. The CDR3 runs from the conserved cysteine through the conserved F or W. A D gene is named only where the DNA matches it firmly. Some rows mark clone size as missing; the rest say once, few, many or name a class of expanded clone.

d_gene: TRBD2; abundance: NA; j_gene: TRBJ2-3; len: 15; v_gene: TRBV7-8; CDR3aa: CASSGTSGGADTQYF; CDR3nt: TGTGCCAGCAGCGGGACTAGCGGGGGGGCGGATACGCAGTATTTT
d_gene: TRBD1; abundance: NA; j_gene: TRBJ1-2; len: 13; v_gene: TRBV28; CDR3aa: CASSLVTGVGYTF; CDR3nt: TGTGCCAGCAGTCTGGTTACAGGGGTTGGCTACACCTTC
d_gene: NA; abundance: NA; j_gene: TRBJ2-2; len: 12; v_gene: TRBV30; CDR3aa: CAHTENTGELFF; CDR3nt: TGTGCCCATACTGAGAACACCGGGGAGCTGTTTTTT
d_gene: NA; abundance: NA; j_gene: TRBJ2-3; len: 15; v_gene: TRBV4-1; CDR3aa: CASSQGAGPTDTQYF; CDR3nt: TGCGCCAGCAGCCAAGGGGCAGGGCCCACAGATACGCAGTATTTT
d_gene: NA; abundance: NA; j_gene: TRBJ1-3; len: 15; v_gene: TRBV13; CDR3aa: CASSATGRNRNTIYF; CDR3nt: TGTGCCAGCAGCGCTACAGGGAGAAATAGAAACACCATATATTTT
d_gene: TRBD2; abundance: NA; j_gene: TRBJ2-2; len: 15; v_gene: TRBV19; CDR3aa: CASSIPRGDAGELFF; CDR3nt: TGTGCCAGTAGTATTCCGCGGGGGGACGCGGGGGAGCTGTTTTTT
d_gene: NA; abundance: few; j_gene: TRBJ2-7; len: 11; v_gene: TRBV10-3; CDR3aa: CAISPGYEQYF; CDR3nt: TGTGCCATCAGTCCGGGCTACGAGCAGTACTTC
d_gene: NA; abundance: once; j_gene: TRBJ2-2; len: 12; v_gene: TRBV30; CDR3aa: CAWSVSGEELFF; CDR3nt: TGTGCCTGGAGTGTGTCGGGAGAGGAGCTGTTTTTT
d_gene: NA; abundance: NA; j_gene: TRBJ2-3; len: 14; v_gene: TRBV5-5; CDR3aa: CASTRWGGTDTQYF; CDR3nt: TGTGCCAGCACCCGGTGGGGCGGCACAGATACGCAGTATTTT
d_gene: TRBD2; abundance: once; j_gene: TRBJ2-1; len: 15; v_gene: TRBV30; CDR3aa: CAWKTSPSLYNEQFF; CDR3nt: TGTGCCTGGAAGACTAGCCCAAGCCTCTACAATGAGCAGTTCTTC
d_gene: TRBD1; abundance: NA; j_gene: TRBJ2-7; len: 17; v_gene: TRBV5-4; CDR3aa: CASSLQYTGTAEYEQYF; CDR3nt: TGTGCCAGCAGCCTTCAGTATACCGGGACAGCGGAGTACGAGCAGTACTTC
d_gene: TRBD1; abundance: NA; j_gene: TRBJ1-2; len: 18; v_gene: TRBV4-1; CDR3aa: CASSQEEGQAIINYGYTF; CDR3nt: TGCGCCAGCAGCCAAGAGGAGGGACAGGCGATTATAAACTATGGCTACACCTTC
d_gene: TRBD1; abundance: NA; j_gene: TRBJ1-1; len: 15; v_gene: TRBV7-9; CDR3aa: CASSATGTGVGEAFF; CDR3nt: TGTGCCAGCAGCGCAACCGGGACAGGAGTCGGTGAAGCTTTCTTT
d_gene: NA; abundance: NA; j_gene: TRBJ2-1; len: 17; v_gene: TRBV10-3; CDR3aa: CAISESSVRTEGNEQFF; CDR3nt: TGTGCCATCAGTGAGTCGAGCGTCAGGACAGAGGGGAATGAGCAGTTCTTC
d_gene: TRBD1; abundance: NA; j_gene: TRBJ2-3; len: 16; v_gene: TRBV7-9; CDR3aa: CASSYPLGTAPHTQYF; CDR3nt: TGTGCCAGCAGCTATCCCCTGGGGACAGCACCCCATACGCAGTATTTT
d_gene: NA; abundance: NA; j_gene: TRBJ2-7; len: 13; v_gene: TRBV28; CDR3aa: CASSPGQTYEQYF; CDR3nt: TGTGCCAGCAGTCCTGGACAGACCTACGAGCAGTACTTC
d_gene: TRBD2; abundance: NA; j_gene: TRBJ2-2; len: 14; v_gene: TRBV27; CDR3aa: CASSFGLATGELFF; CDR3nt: TGTGCCAGCAGCTTCGGACTAGCGACCGGGGAGCTGTTTTTT
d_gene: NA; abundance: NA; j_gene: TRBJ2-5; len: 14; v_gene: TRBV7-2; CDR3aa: CASSSQTGQETQYF; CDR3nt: TGTGCCAGCAGCTCCCAGACAGGCCAAGAGACCCAGTACTTC
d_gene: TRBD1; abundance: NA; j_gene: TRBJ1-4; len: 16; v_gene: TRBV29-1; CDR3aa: CSVELVPGTGKEKLFF; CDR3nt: TGCAGCGTTGAACTGGTCCCGGGGACAGGGAAGGAAAAACTGTTTTTT
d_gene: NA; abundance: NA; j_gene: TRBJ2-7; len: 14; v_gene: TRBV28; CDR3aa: CASSLGAGPYEQYF; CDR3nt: TGTGCCAGCAGCTTGGGCGCCGGCCCCTACGAGCAGTACTTC
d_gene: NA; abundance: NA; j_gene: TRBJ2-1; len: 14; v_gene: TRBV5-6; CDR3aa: CASSLVGGANEQFF; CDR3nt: TGTGCCAGCAGCTTGGTTGGCGGGGCAAATGAGCAGTTCTTC
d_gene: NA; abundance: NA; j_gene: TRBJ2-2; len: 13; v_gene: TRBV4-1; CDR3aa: CASSQGNSGELFF; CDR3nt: TGCGCCAGCAGCCAAGGAAATAGTGGGGAGCTGTTTTTT
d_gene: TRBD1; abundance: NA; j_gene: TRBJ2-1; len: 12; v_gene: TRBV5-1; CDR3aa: CASSLAGDRVIF; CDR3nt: TGCGCCAGCAGCTTGGCCGGGGACAGGGTAATCTTC